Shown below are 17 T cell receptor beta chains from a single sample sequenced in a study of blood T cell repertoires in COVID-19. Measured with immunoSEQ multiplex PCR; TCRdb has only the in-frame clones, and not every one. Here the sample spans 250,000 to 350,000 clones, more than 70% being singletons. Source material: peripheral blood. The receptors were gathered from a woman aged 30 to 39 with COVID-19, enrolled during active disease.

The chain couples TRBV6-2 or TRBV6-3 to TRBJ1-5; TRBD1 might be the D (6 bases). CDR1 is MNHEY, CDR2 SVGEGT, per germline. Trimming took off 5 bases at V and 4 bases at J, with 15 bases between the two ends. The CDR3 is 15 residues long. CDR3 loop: CASSAGDPRNQPQHF. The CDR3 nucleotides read TGTGCCAGCAGTGCAGGGGATCCAAGAAATCAGCCCCAGCATTTT.

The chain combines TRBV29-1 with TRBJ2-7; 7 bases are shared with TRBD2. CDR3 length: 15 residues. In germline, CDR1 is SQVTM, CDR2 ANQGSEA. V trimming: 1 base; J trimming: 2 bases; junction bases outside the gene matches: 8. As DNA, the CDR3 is TGCAGCGTTGAAGGGACTAGGGAGAACGCCTACGAGCAGTACTTC. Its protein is CSVEGTRENAYEQYF.

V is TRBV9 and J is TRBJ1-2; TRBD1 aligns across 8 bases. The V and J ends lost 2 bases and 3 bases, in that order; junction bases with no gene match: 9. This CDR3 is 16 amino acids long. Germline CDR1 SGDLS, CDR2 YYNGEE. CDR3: CASSVKATGEDYGYTF. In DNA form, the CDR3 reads TGTGCCAGCAGCGTGAAGGCGACAGGGGAAGACTATGGCTACACCTTC.

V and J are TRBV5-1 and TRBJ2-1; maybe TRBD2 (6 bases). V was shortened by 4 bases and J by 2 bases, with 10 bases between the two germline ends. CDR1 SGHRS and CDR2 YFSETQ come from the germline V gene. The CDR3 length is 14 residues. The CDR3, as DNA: TGCGCCAGCAGCCCTAGACTAGCCTACAATGAGCAGTTCTTC. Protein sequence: CASSPRLAYNEQFF. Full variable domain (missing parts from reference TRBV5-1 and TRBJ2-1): KAGVTQTPRYLIKTRGQQVTLSCSPISGHRSVSWYQQTPGQGLQFLFEYFSETQRNKGNFPGRFSGRQFSNSRSEMNVSTLELGDSALYLCASSPRLAYNEQFFGPGTRLTVL.

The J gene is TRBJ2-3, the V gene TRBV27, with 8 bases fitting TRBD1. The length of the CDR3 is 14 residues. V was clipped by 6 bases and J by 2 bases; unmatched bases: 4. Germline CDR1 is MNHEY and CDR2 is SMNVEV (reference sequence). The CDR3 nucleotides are TGTGCCAGCAGCCTGGGACAGGCCACAGATACGCAGTATTTT. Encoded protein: CASSLGQATDTQYF.

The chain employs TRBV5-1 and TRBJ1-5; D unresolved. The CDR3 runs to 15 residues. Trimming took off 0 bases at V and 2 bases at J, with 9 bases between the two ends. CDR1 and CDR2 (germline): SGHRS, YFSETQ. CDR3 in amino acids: CASSLGPEGNQPQHF. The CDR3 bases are TGCGCCAGCAGCTTGGGTCCAGAGGGCAATCAGCCCCAGCATTTT.

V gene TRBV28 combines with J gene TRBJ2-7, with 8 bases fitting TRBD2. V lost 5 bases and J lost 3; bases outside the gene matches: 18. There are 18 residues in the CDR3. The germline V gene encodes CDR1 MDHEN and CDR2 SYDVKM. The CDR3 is CASSRRTEPGLVVYEQYF. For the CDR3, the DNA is TGTGCCAGCAGTCGCCGGACGGAACCGGGACTAGTGGTCTACGAGCAGTACTTC.

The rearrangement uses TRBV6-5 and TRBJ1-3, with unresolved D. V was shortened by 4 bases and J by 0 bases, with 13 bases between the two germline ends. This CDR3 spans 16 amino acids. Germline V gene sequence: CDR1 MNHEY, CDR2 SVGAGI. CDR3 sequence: CASSSLSPVSGNTIYF. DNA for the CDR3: TGTGCCAGCAGTTCCTTGTCACCGGTCTCTGGAAACACCATATATTTT.

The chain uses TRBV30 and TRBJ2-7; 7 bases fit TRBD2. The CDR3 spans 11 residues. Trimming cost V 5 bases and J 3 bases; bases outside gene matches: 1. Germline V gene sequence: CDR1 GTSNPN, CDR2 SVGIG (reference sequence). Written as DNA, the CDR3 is TGTGCCTGGGGGGAGGGCTACGAGCAGTACTTC. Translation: CAWGEGYEQYF.

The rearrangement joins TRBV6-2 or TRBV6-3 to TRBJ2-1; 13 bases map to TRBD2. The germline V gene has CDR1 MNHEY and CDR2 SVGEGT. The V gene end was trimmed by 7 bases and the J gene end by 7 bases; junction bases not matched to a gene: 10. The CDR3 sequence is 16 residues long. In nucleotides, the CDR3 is TGTGCCAGCACCCCGACTAGCGGGGGGATCTCGAATGAGCAGTTCTTC. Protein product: CASTPTSGGISNEQFF.

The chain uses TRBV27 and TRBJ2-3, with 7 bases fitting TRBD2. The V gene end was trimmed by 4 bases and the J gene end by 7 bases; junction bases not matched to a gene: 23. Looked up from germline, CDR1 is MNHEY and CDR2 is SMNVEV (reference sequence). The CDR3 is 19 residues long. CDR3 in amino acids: CASSSLMRLTSDMLYTQYF. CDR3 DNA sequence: TGTGCCAGCAGTTCGCTTATGCGCCTTACTAGCGATATGCTTTATACGCAGTATTTT.

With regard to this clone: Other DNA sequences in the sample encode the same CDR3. This CDR3 reads CASSRRDSPYEQYF. In nucleotides, the CDR3 is TGTGCCAGCAGCCGCCGGGACAGCCCGTACGAGCAGTACTTC. The chain has TRBV28 and TRBJ2-7; 7 nucleotides match TRBD1. J gave up 4 bases and V 6 bases, and 9 bases lay outside the gene matches. Germline CDR1 MDHEN, CDR2 SYDVKM. This CDR3 contains 14 residues.

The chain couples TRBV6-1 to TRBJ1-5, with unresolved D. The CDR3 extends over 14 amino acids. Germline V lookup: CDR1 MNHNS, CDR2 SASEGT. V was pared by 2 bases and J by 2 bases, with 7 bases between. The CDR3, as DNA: TGTGCCAGCAGTGAAAGTTCGGGCAATCAGCCCCAGCATTTT. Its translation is CASSESSGNQPQHF.

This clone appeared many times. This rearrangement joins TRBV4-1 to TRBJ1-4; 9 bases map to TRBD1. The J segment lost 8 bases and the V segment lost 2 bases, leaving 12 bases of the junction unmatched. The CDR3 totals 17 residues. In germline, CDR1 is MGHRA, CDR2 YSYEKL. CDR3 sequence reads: CASSQSGPGQGREKLFF. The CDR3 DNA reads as TGCGCCAGCAGCCAATCCGGCCCGGGACAGGGACGAGAAAAACTGTTTTTT.

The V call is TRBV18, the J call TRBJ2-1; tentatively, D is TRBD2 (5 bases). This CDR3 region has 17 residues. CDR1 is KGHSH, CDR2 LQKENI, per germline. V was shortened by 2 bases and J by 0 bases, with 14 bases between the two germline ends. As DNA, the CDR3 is TGTGCCAGCTCACCAGATGAGGGCCGGAGCTCCTACAATGAGCAGTTCTTC. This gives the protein CASSPDEGRSSYNEQFF. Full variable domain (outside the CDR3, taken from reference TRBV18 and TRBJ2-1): NAGVMQNPRHLVRRRGQEARLRCSPMKGHSHVYWYRQLPEEGLKFMVYLQKENIIDESGMPKERFSAEFPKEGPSILRIQQVVRGDSAAYFCASSPDEGRSSYNEQFFGPGTRLTVL.

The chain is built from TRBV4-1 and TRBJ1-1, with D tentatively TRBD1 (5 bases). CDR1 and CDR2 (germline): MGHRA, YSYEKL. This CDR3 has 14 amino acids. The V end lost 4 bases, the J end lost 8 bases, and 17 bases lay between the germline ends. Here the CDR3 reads CASSPLLRGLEAFF. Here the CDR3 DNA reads TGCGCCAGCAGCCCCTTGCTTCGGGGGTTGGAAGCTTTCTTT.

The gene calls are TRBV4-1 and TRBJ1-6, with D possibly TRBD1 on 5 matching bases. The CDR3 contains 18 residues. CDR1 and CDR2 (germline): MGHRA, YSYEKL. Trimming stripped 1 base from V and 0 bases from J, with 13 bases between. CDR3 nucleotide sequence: TGCGCCAGCAGCCAAGCCTGGGGCCGGAGCTCCTATAATTCACCCCTCCACTTT. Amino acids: CASSQAWGRSSYNSPLHF.